This T cell receptor (beta chain) appears in the sequencing data of a study of T cell clonality in common variable immunodeficiency. Study-wide points: TCRbeta clonality was increased in CVID versus healthy controls. Reportedly, TCR beta sequences from common variable immunodeficiency showed fewer deletions and N-nucleotide insertions. CVID subjects shared fewer TCRbeta clones than healthy controls did. Authors noted CVID clonality's cause needs subpopulation repertoire sequencing.

The assay was immunoSEQ multiplex PCR, and TCRdb's table has in-frame clones only and misses some. Reported are tens of thousands of clones, none seen only once; the ten largest carry 2% to 2.5%. This clone was observed a few times. Its antigen is currently unknown. The missing CDR3 end, 3 residues past where the read stops, is filled in from the germline J gene. V lost 2 bases to trimming and J lost 9 bases, with 5 bases between them. CDR1 is MRHNA and CDR2 is SNTAGT in the germline V gene. This CDR3 has 11 amino acids. J is TRBJ2-1 and V is TRBV6-4; D is unresolved. This clonotype originated in a person between 18 and 75 years old in good health. Sequencing input: peripheral blood mononuclear cells. The CDR3 loop is CASSDQSEQFF. Incomplete CDR3 DNA: TGTGCCAGCAGTGACCAGTCTGAG.